Shown below are 32 T cell receptor beta chains from a single sample sequenced in a study of T cell responses to AZD1222 COVID-19 vaccine. Here immunoSEQ multiplex PCR was the method, and the copy in TCRdb shows in-frame clones only, minus some. Of about 130,000 clones in the sample, about 90% were seen once. The sample in question was peripheral blood, obtained 28 days after the second AZD1222 dose. These receptors originate from an adult who received the AZD1222 COVID-19 vaccine.

This chain connects TRBV11-3 to TRBJ2-5, with 7 nucleotides matching TRBD1. Germline lookup yields CDR1 SGHNT and CDR2 YENEEA. Trimming took 4 bases from V and 2 from J; bases not matched to a gene: 16. This CDR3 has 18 residues. For the CDR3, the DNA is TGTGCCAGCAGCTCCAAAGGGAGAGGGGGCGAGGGGCAAGAGACCCAGTACTTC. Protein product: CASSSKGRGGEGQETQYF.

The V gene is TRBV19, the J gene TRBJ2-3; tentatively, D is TRBD2 (5 bases). Germline CDR1 reads LNHDA; CDR2 reads SQIVND (reference sequence). This CDR3 has 16 residues. V lost 1 base and J lost 5, with 16 bases in between. The CDR3 DNA sequence: TGTGCCAGTAGTATAGCGAGGACTCGAGGTCAAGATACGCAGTATTTT. Amino acid sequence: CASSIARTRGQDTQYF.

This chain joins TRBV5-3 and TRBJ1-1; D might be TRBD1 (6 bases). TRBV5-3 is assigned to the ORF class and has an uncertain function. V was pared by 4 bases and J by 6 bases, with 13 bases between. The CDR3 has 13 residues. The DNA for the CDR3 is TGTGCCAGAAGCGTAAAATGGACAGCTGAAGCTTTCTTT. Translating it yields CARSVKWTAEAFF.

The rearrangement uses TRBV12-3 or TRBV12-4 and TRBJ1-2; D ambiguous. Trimming took off 3 bases at V and 8 bases at J, with 13 bases between the two ends. CDR3 length: 13 amino acids. This CDR3 reads CASSLDGLMGYTF. The CDR3 coding sequence is TGTGCCAGCAGTTTGGACGGTTTGATGGGCTACACCTTC.

The rearrangement uses TRBV11-2 and TRBJ2-2; D may be TRBD2 (5 bases). The germline gives CDR1 SGHAT, CDR2 FQNNGV. The CDR3 runs 15 residues. With 2 bases removed from V and 4 bases from J, the gap between germline ends came to 11 bases. The CDR3 bases are TGTGCCAGCAGCTTACCCCTAGCCAGCACCGGGGAGCTGTTTTTT. It codes for CASSLPLASTGELFF.

This chain joins TRBV3-1 (or the pseudogene TRBV3-2) and TRBJ1-4; D is ambiguous. V lost 0 bases to trimming and J lost 5 bases, with 10 bases between them. CDR3 size: 15 residues. Germline CDR1 and CDR2: LGHDT and YNNKEL (reference sequence). In nucleotides, the CDR3 is TGTGCCAGCAGCCAAGACCCCGGGGAGAATGAAAAACTGTTTTTT. This sequence encodes CASSQDPGENEKLFF.

This rearrangement joins TRBV7-8 to TRBJ1-2; D is undetermined. Trimming took 5 bases from V and 4 from J, leaving 5 bases between them. CDR1 is SGHVS, CDR2 FQNEAQ, per germline. The CDR3 is 11 amino acids. The CDR3 is CASSPSYGYTF. Here the CDR3 DNA reads TGTGCCAGCAGCCCGTCCTATGGCTACACCTTC.

The chain carries TRBV2 and TRBJ1-2; D is perhaps TRBD1 (5 bases). Trimming shortened V by 6 bases and J by 4 bases, and 9 bases separated the two germline ends. Per the germline V gene, CDR1 is SNHLY and CDR2 is FYNNEI. The CDR3 is 12 residues long. CDR3 sequence: CASRGVGYGYTF. The CDR3, as DNA: TGTGCCAGCAGGGGGGTAGGCTATGGCTACACCTTC.

The rearrangement links TRBV25-1 to TRBJ1-2; D is unresolved. Germline V gives CDR1 MGHDK, CDR2 SYGVNS. V gave up 4 bases and J gave up 7 bases, with 7 bases separating them. The CDR3 is 11 amino acids. DNA for the CDR3: TGTGCCAGCAGTGTAATTGGTGGCTACACCTTC. The encoded protein is CASSVIGGYTF.

This clone is a singleton in its sample. The chain is built from TRBV7-3 and TRBJ2-1, with 9 bases matching TRBD2. The CDR3 contains 15 residues. CDR1 and CDR2 from the germline V gene are SGHTA and FQGTGA. With V trimmed by 2 bases and J by 7 bases, 6 bases remained unmatched. CDR3 DNA sequence: TGTGCCAGCAGCTTAGTTAGCGGGAGTTCGAATGAGCAGTTCTTC. It yields the protein CASSLVSGSSNEQFF. Drawing the rest from reference TRBV7-3 and TRBJ2-1, the complete variable domain is GAGVSQTPSNKVTEKGKYVELRCDPISGHTALYWYRQSLGQGPEFLIYFQGTGAADDSGLPNDRFFAVRPEGSVSTLKIQRTERGDSAVYLCASSLVSGSSNEQFFGPGTRLTVL.

V usage is TRBV13 and J usage is TRBJ2-3, with 14 bases lining up with TRBD2. After removal of 5 bases from V and 1 base from J, the junction contained 8 bases not matched to a gene. CDR1 is PRHDT and CDR2 is FYEKMQ in the germline V gene (reference sequence). This CDR3 has 18 amino acids. This CDR3 is CASSPGLAGVEGTDTQYF. The DNA for the CDR3 is TGTGCCAGCAGCCCGGGACTAGCGGGAGTTGAGGGCACAGATACGCAGTATTTT.

The rearrangement links TRBV4-3 to TRBJ2-1; TRBD2 aligns across 10 bases. This CDR3 contains 18 residues. Germline V CDR1 and CDR2: LGHNA, YSLEER. With 0 bases clipped from V and 3 bases from J, the junction kept 8 bases outside the gene matches. CDR3 in DNA: TGCGCCAGCAGCCAAGAACAGGCCACTAGCGGGATCTACAATGAGCAGTTCTTC. It encodes CASSQEQATSGIYNEQFF.

The chain recombines TRBV29-1 with TRBJ2-3, with a weak D call TRBD1 (5 bases). The CDR3 is 13 residues long. V was pared by 3 bases and J by 6 bases, with 13 bases between. Germline values: CDR1 SQVTM, CDR2 ANQGSEA. The CDR3 DNA sequence: TGCAGCGTTGAGGCCCCAGGGCCCGATACGCAGTATTTT. This sequence encodes CSVEAPGPDTQYF.

This chain connects TRBV6-5 to TRBJ1-2, with D unclear. The CDR3 runs to 13 residues. CDR1 is MNHEY, CDR2 SVGAGI, per germline. Trimming cost V 7 bases and J 3 bases, with 12 bases left between them. The DNA of the CDR3 is TGTGCCAGCATTAACCCGTCGGACTATGGCTACACCTTC. This encodes CASINPSDYGYTF.

V gene TRBV27 combines with J gene TRBJ2-1, with 10 nucleotides matching TRBD2. The ends lost 2 bases at V and 7 bases at J; junction bases unmatched: 2. The CDR3 is made up of 14 amino acids. In germline, CDR1 is MNHEY, CDR2 SMNVEV (reference sequence). CDR3: CASSLLAGVNEQFF. The CDR3 DNA is TGTGCCAGCAGTTTACTAGCGGGAGTAAATGAGCAGTTCTTC.

The chain has TRBV19 and TRBJ1-5; perhaps TRBD1 as D (6 bases). This CDR3 has 17 amino acids. Germline assignment: CDR1 LNHDA and CDR2 SQIVND (reference sequence). V lost 0 bases, J lost 8 bases, and 20 bases lay in between. In DNA form, the CDR3 reads TGTGCCAGTAGTATAGAGCCGGGACAAGGCATGGGGGAGCCCCAGCATTTT. Amino acid sequence: CASSIEPGQGMGEPQHF.

This clone has a handful of counts. The chain has TRBV28 and TRBJ1-2; no reliable D call. Germline CDR1 and CDR2: MDHEN and SYDVKM. The CDR3 spans 15 residues. V gave up 1 base and J gave up 3 bases, with 12 bases separating them. For the CDR3, the DNA is TGTGCCAGCAGTTTATTAGGAGGGCAGGACTATGGCTACACCTTC. This sequence encodes CASSLLGGQDYGYTF.

V usage is TRBV19 and J usage is TRBJ1-4; D might be TRBD1 (6 bases). Trimming took off 0 bases at V and 0 bases at J, with 14 bases between the two ends. CDR3 size: 18 residues. The germline CDR1 and CDR2 sequences are LNHDA and SQIVND (reference sequence). The CDR3 loop is CASSIDLWTETTNEKLFF. CDR3 bases: TGTGCCAGTAGTATAGATCTATGGACAGAGACAACTAATGAAAAACTGTTTTTT.

The V call is TRBV6-5, the J call TRBJ1-3; 7 nucleotides line up with TRBD1. The CDR3 contains 15 residues. V was pared by 7 bases and J by 3 bases, with 9 bases of the junction left unmatched. The germline V gene has CDR1 MNHEY and CDR2 SVGAGI. CDR3 DNA: TGTGCCAGCACCACAGGGGTACGGAGTGGAAACACCATATATTTT. It specifies CASTTGVRSGNTIYF.

This chain links TRBV24-1 with TRBJ2-5; D ambiguous. This CDR3 has 14 amino acids. V was trimmed by 3 bases and J by 0 bases, leaving 7 bases between them. Germline V gene lookup returns CDR1 KGHDR and CDR2 SFDVKD. The CDR3 protein is CATSDPGNQETQYF. CDR3 DNA: TGTGCCACCAGTGATCCTGGGAACCAAGAGACCCAGTACTTC.

The chain carries TRBV10-3 and TRBJ2-4; 9 nucleotides line up with TRBD2. J was trimmed by 15 bases and V by 5 bases; bases with no gene match: 11. Germline CDR1 ENHRY, CDR2 SYGVKD. This CDR3 contains 13 residues. CDR3 bases: TGTGCCATCAGTCCAGGGCGGGAGGGCCGTCCGTACTTC. Its protein is CAISPGREGRPYF.

V gene TRBV6-5 combines with J gene TRBJ2-4, with 9 bases aligning to TRBD1. V lost 2 bases, J lost 4 bases, and 3 bases stayed unmatched. Germline loops: CDR1 MNHEY, CDR2 SVGAGI. This CDR3 comprises 15 residues. In DNA form, the CDR3 reads TGTGCCAGCAGTTACCCGGGGACAGGGAAAAACATTCAGTACTTC. Amino acids: CASSYPGTGKNIQYF.

In its sample, this clone was seen once. V and J are TRBV5-4 and TRBJ2-5, with unresolved D. The V gene lost 4 bases and the J gene lost 1 base, with 14 bases spanning the gap. Germline CDR1 reads SGHNT; CDR2 reads YYREEE (reference sequence). This CDR3 is built from 15 residues. The CDR3 bases are TGTGCCAGCAGCCCTTTCCAACAGTCCCAAGAGACCCAGTACTTC. Translating it yields CASSPFQQSQETQYF.

CDR3 residues: CASSPGLAGGLQETQYF. The CDR3 nucleotides read TGTGCCAGTAGTCCGGGACTAGCGGGGGGGCTTCAAGAGACCCAGTACTTC. V is TRBV19 and J is TRBJ2-5, with TRBD2 matching over 16 bases. Germline V gives CDR1 LNHDA, CDR2 SQIVND (reference sequence). The V gene end was trimmed by 5 bases and the J gene end by 2 bases; junction bases not matched to a gene: 5. The CDR3 contains 17 residues.

The CDR3 coding sequence is TGTGCCAGCAGTTTATATGGGGGGGGACTAGCGGGAGTTTCCTACGAGCAGTACTTC. Translating gives CASSLYGGGLAGVSYEQYF. V usage is TRBV28 and J usage is TRBJ2-7; 14 bases map to TRBD2. Germline values: CDR1 MDHEN, CDR2 SYDVKM. The trim removed 1 base at V and 1 base at J, leaving 9 bases unmatched. There are 19 residues in the CDR3.

The chain links TRBV14 to TRBJ1-6; D uncertain. The CDR3 spans 15 residues. Germline lookup yields CDR1 SGHDN and CDR2 FVKESK. With 3 bases removed from V and 6 bases from J, the gap between germline ends came to 12 bases. In DNA form, the CDR3 reads TGTGCCAGCAGCCAGGGGAGCCCGCGTAATTCACCCCTCCACTTT. Protein sequence: CASSQGSPRNSPLHF. The full variable domain, completed using reference TRBV14 and TRBJ1-6, is EAGVTQFPSHSVIEKGQTVTLRCDPISGHDNLYWYRRVMGKEIKFLLHFVKESKQDESGMPNNRFLAERTGGTYSTLKVQPAELEDSGVYFCASSQGSPRNSPLHFGNGTRLTVT.

The chain has TRBV28 and TRBJ2-3; D remains ambiguous. Germline CDR1 and CDR2: MDHEN and SYDVKM. V lost 2 bases, J lost 2 bases, and 11 bases lay in between. The CDR3 is 15 residues long. The CDR3 DNA follows: TGTGCCAGCAGTTTAGGCCCTGGGGTCACAGATACGCAGTATTTT. This codes for CASSLGPGVTDTQYF.

This clone was recorded a few times. This rearrangement joins TRBV5-5 to TRBJ2-1, with 10 bases fitting TRBD2. V was pared by 0 bases and J by 15 bases, with 6 bases of the junction left unmatched. CDR3 length: 13 amino acids. Germline CDR1 and CDR2: SGHKS and YYEKEE (reference sequence). CDR3 in DNA: TGTGCCAGCAGCTTGGCCCCTAGCGGGAGTACGTTCTTC. It yields the protein CASSLAPSGSTFF.

The genes are TRBV28 and TRBJ1-5; D remains unclear. Germline CDR1 reads MDHEN; CDR2 reads SYDVKM. The length of the CDR3 is 13 residues. V was shortened by 2 bases and J by 5 bases, with 7 bases between the two germline ends. Here the CDR3 reads CASSLNGDQPQHF. CDR3 coding DNA: TGTGCCAGCAGTTTAAACGGGGATCAGCCCCAGCATTTT.

This clone was counted only a few times. The CDR3 loop is CASSLSQVSNYGYTF. CDR3 DNA sequence: TGTGCCAGCAGTTTATCACAGGTTTCGAACTATGGCTACACCTTC. The chain carries TRBV28 and TRBJ1-2; perhaps TRBD1 as D (5 bases). The CDR3 is made up of 15 amino acids. From germline, CDR1 is MDHEN and CDR2 SYDVKM. Trimming took 1 base from V and 2 from J, leaving 11 bases between them.

This clone is a singleton in its sample. V usage is TRBV6-5 and J usage is TRBJ1-5; D is ambiguous. The CDR3 has 13 amino acids. Germline loops: CDR1 MNHEY, CDR2 SVGAGI. V was cut by 2 bases and J by 4 bases, with 6 bases left in between. The CDR3 nucleotides read TGTGCCAGCAGTTACACAGCAAATCAGCCCCAGCATTTT. This encodes CASSYTANQPQHF.

This clone was found once. The chain couples TRBV2 to TRBJ1-4; no clear D. Germline CDR1 is SNHLY and CDR2 is FYNNEI. The V end lost 6 bases, the J end lost 0 bases, and 11 bases lay between the germline ends. The CDR3 contains 15 residues. The chain's CDR3 is CASRFRPPTNEKLFF. The CDR3 DNA reads as TGTGCCAGCAGATTTCGACCGCCAACTAATGAAAAACTGTTTTTT.